This T cell receptor (beta chain) was profiled in a study of control samples from healthy donors and cancer patients. TCRdb's table, derived via immunoSEQ multiplex PCR, lists solely in-frame clones and lacks some. Altogether 90,000 or so clones are present, about 88% being singletons, with the ten largest covering about 7.6%. This CDR3 has 15 residues. The TCR was taken from an older woman in good health. What was sequenced was blood. The rearrangement links TRBV21-1 to TRBJ1-1; the D call in the table, TRBD1, was not verified against the DNA. TRBV21-1 is an annotated pseudogene. This chain's CDR3 is CASSKEETGYAEAFF. CDR3 bases: TGTGCCAGCAGCAAAGAAGAGACAGGGTACGCCGAAGCTTTCTTT.